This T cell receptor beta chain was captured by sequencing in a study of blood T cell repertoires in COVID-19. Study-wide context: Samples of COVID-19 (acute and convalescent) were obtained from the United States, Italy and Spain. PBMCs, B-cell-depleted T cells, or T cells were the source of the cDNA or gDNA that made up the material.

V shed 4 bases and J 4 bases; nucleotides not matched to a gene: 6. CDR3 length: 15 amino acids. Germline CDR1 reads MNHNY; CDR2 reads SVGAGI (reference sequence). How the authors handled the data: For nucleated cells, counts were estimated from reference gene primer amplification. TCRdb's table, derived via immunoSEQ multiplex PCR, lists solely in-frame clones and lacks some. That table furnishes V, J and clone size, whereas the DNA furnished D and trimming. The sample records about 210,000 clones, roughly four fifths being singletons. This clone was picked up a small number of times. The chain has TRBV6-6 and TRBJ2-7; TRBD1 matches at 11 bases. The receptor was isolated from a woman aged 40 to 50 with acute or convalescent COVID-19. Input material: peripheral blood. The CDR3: CASSLGGQGGYEQYF. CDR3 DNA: TGTGCCAGCAGTTTGGGGGGACAGGGGGGATACGAGCAGTACTTC.